The 27 T cell receptor beta chains presented below share a single source sample, sequenced in a study of T cells in Graves' hyperthyroidism and ophthalmopathy. TCR beta CDR3 regions were amplified from RNA transcripts. Primed by the HTBI set, a first-round RT-PCR was run on the TCR CDR3. MiXCR, applied by TCRdb to the multiplex PCR reads, yields one record per CDR3 protein. The data hold roughly 550,000 distinct CDR3 sequences, with 16% observed a single time. Source material: blood. The origin of the receptors is a woman in her thirties with Graves' ophthalmopathy.

The chain couples TRBV4-3 to TRBJ1-6; 9 nucleotides match TRBD1. Germline CDR1 and CDR2: LGHNA and YSLEER. The CDR3 has 17 residues. With 0 bases clipped from V and 6 bases from J, the junction kept 6 bases outside the gene matches. CDR3 in amino acids: CASSQDWTGARNSPLHF. CDR3 coding DNA: TGCGCCAGCAGCCAAGATTGGACAGGGGCTCGTAATTCACCCCTCCACTTT.

The chain has TRBV7-9 and TRBJ2-1; 11 bases align to TRBD1. The CDR3 is made up of 16 amino acids. Germline V CDR1 and CDR2: SEHNR, FQNEAQ (reference sequence). Unmatched junction bases numbered 6, after V lost 5 bases and J lost 3 bases. The CDR3 DNA is TGTGCCAGCAGCGTATCCGGGACAGGGGGCTACAATGAGCAGTTCTTC. Translation gives CASSVSGTGGYNEQFF.

Note on this clonotype: Being one base from a much bigger clone, this may be a read error. V gene TRBV3-1 combines with J gene TRBJ2-7, with 14 bases identical to TRBD2. V trimming: 4 bases; J trimming: 4 bases; junction bases outside the gene matches: 9. The CDR3 extends over 17 amino acids. Germline CDR1 and CDR2: LGHDT and YNNKEL (reference sequence). CDR3 region: CASSPLPGLAGAYEQYF. The CDR3 DNA is TGTGCCAGCAGCCCCTTACCGGGACTAGCGGGAGCGTACGAGCAGTACTTC.

This clonotype has a count of ten or more. The V gene is TRBV20-1, the J gene TRBJ2-7; no clear D. With 3 bases removed from V and 6 bases from J, the gap between germline ends came to 24 bases. Germline assignment: CDR1 DFQATT and CDR2 SNEGSKA (reference sequence). This CDR3 comprises 16 residues. CDR3 sequence reads: CSARSQAIARIPEQYF. Written as DNA, the CDR3 is TGCAGTGCTAGGAGTCAGGCGATCGCTAGAATACCCGAGCAGTACTTC.

This clonotype was counted a few times. V gene TRBV6-5 combines with J gene TRBJ2-3; D may be TRBD2 (6 bases). V lost 0 bases and J 2 bases, leaving 9 bases between the germline ends. The CDR3 has 15 amino acids. Germline lookup yields CDR1 MNHEY and CDR2 SVGAGI. CDR3 sequence: CASSYSAGTTDTQYF. CDR3 in DNA: TGTGCCAGCAGTTACTCGGCGGGGACCACAGATACGCAGTATTTT.

The sample holds many counts of this clonotype. The chain employs TRBV2 and TRBJ2-3; possibly TRBD2 for D (6 bases). The CDR3 runs 16 residues. The V gene lost 6 bases and the J gene lost 5 bases, with 21 bases spanning the gap. CDR1 is SNHLY and CDR2 is FYNNEI in the germline V gene. CDR3 residues: CASSGGTQGEGDTQYF. The CDR3 DNA is TGTGCCAGCAGCGGTGGGACTCAGGGAGAGGGAGATACGCAGTATTTT.

This clonotype was picked up many times. The rearrangement links TRBV30 to TRBJ1-4; the D is unclear. Germline V gene lookup returns CDR1 GTSNPN and CDR2 SVGIG (reference sequence). V gave up 0 bases and J gave up 8 bases, with 10 bases separating them. The CDR3 spans 13 residues. CDR3 in amino acids: CAWSVLGREKLFF. CDR3 nucleotides: TGTGCCTGGAGTGTACTGGGGAGGGAAAAACTGTTTTTT.

The J gene is TRBJ1-2, the V gene TRBV4-3; no firm D call. The V and J ends lost 2 bases and 8 bases respectively, with 12 bases between them. Germline CDR1 and CDR2: LGHNA and YSLEER. CDR3 length equals 13 residues. The CDR3 loop reads CASSQRHSQGYTF. For the CDR3, the DNA is TGCGCCAGCAGCCAAAGGCATTCTCAAGGCTACACCTTC.

A note on this clonotype: A read error may be the cause here, since a much bigger clone is one base away. CDR3 amino acids: CASSQESTSGTYEQYF. The CDR3 bases are TGCGCCAGCAGCCAAGAGTCAACTAGCGGTACCTACGAGCAGTACTTC. The chain uses TRBV5-1 and TRBJ2-7, with 8 bases matching TRBD2. CDR3 size: 16 residues. CDR1 is SGHRS and CDR2 is YFSETQ in the germline V gene. The trim removed 4 bases at V and 2 bases at J, leaving 11 bases unmatched.

This clonotype was picked up a small number of times. The chain employs TRBV14 and TRBJ2-7; D unresolved. Germline V lookup: CDR1 SGHDN, CDR2 FVKESK. V shed 1 base and J shed 7 bases, with 14 bases lying between them. The CDR3 runs to 14 residues. The CDR3 DNA follows: TGTGCCAGCAGCCAAGGACATACCGGCGGAGAGCAGTACTTC. Translated, it gives CASSQGHTGGEQYF.

This clonotype was counted between two and nine times. V is TRBV11-3 and J is TRBJ2-7; 7 bases are a match to TRBD1. The V and J ends lost 6 bases and 5 bases, in that order; junction bases with no gene match: 25. This CDR3 region has 19 residues. The V gene's germline CDR1 is SGHNT and CDR2 YENEEA. CDR3: CASSYSIGGRPKGADEQYF. The CDR3 region has the DNA TGTGCCAGCAGTTACTCGATAGGGGGCCGGCCGAAGGGGGCGGACGAGCAGTACTTC. Variable domain in full (rest from reference TRBV11-3 and TRBJ2-7): EAGVVQSPRYKIIEKKQPVAFWCNPISGHNTLYWYLQNLGQGPELLIRYENEEAVDDSQLPKDRFSAERLKGVDSTLKIQPAELGDSAVYLCASSYSIGGRPKGADEQYFGPGTRLTVT.

Many counts were recorded for this clonotype. CDR3 region: CSVVSGLAGETQYF. CDR3 nucleotide sequence: TGCAGCGTTGTTTCGGGACTAGCGGGAGAGACCCAGTACTTC. This chain links TRBV29-1 with TRBJ2-5, with TRBD2 matching over 12 bases. From germline, CDR1 is SQVTM and CDR2 ANQGSEA. The CDR3 totals 14 residues. V lost 4 bases, J lost 4 bases, and 4 bases stayed unmatched.

This clonotype was seen at least ten times. The gene calls are TRBV7-9 and TRBJ2-1; 8 bases agree with TRBD2. The J segment lost 6 bases and the V segment lost 4 bases, leaving 5 bases of the junction unmatched. Germline CDR1 reads SEHNR; CDR2 reads FQNEAQ (reference sequence). The CDR3 is 14 residues long. CDR3 amino acids: CASSYKRESNEQFF. The CDR3 DNA reads as TGTGCCAGCAGCTACAAGCGGGAGAGCAATGAGCAGTTCTTC.

Only a few counts were recorded for this clonotype. The rearrangement joins TRBV19 to TRBJ2-7, with D perhaps TRBD1 (6 bases). The CDR3 totals 14 residues. With 4 bases removed from V and 5 bases from J, the gap between germline ends came to 15 bases. CDR1 is LNHDA and CDR2 is SQIVND in the germline V gene (reference sequence). CDR3 nucleotides: TGTGCCAGTAGTAAGGGGGACGTCAGTCACGAGCAGTACTTC. The encoded protein is CASSKGDVSHEQYF. Based on the CDR3 plus reference TRBV19 and TRBJ2-7, the full variable domain is DGGITQSPKYLFRKEGQNVTLSCEQNLNHDAMYWYRQDPGQGLRLIYYSQIVNDFQKGDIAEGYSVSREKKESFPLTVTSAQKNPTAFYLCASSKGDVSHEQYFGPGTRLTVT.

Remarks on this clonotype: A clone one base away is much larger, so this may be a read error. This chain connects TRBV28 to TRBJ2-3, with 7 positions matching TRBD2. Germline assignment: CDR1 MDHEN and CDR2 SYDVKM. V shed 10 bases and J 5 bases; nucleotides not matched to a gene: 12. The CDR3 runs to 14 residues. The CDR3 DNA reads as TGTGCCACCCCCCGGGGGGACTGGGAAGATACGCAGTATTTT. This sequence encodes CATPRGDWEDTQYF.

Ten or more counts support this clonotype. CDR3 residues: CASSLYGSEGNEQFF. The CDR3, as DNA: TGCGCCAGCAGCCTCTACGGGAGTGAAGGCAATGAGCAGTTCTTC. The chain carries TRBV4-3 and TRBJ2-1; D possibly corresponds to TRBD2 (6 bases). Trimming removed 4 bases from V and 6 bases from J, with 16 bases in between. The CDR3 extends over 15 amino acids. Germline V lookup: CDR1 LGHNA, CDR2 YSLEER.

This clonotype was recorded many times. The V and J genes are TRBV11-2 and TRBJ2-7; no definite D call. Between the trimmed V and J ends, which lost 1 base and 0 bases, there was a span of 19 bases. The CDR3 contains 18 residues. CDR1 is SGHAT and CDR2 is FQNNGV in the germline V gene. The DNA of the CDR3 is TGTGCCAGCAGCTTAGGGATTGCCGACGCCAGAAGCTCCTACGAGCAGTACTTC. Translation: CASSLGIADARSSYEQYF.

Turning to this clonotype: Germline and junction disagree at one end, which may indicate a read error. The chain couples TRBV7-7 to TRBJ2-1, with 9 bases fitting TRBD2. Germline-derived CDR1 and CDR2 are SSHAT and FNYEAQ (reference sequence). This CDR3 contains 15 residues. CDR3 in DNA: TGTGCTAGCATCCTGACCGGGACTAGCCGCAATGAGCAGTTCTTC. Its protein is CASILTGTSRNEQFF.

Many counts were recorded for this clonotype. CDR3 amino acids: CASEGSNEQFF. CDR3 nucleotide sequence: TGCGCCAGCGAAGGGAGTAATGAGCAGTTCTTC. V is TRBV5-1 and J is TRBJ2-1; the D gene is possibly TRBD2 (5 bases). This CDR3 region has 11 residues. V was clipped by 7 bases and J by 7 bases, with 9 bases between them. From germline, CDR1 is SGHRS and CDR2 YFSETQ.

This clonotype was seen ten or more times. V usage is TRBV28 and J usage is TRBJ1-2; the match to TRBD1 covers 7 bases. This CDR3 is built from 13 residues. Germline V gives CDR1 MDHEN, CDR2 SYDVKM. V lost 6 bases to trimming and J lost 6 bases; unmatched junction nucleotides: 7. CDR3 DNA: TGTGCCAGCAGGCAAAACAGGGGCCATGGCTACACCTTC. Translation: CASRQNRGHGYTF.

This clonotype was picked up many times. This chain links TRBV10-3 with TRBJ2-3; 7 nucleotides match TRBD2. Germline CDR1 is ENHRY and CDR2 is SYGVKD. Trimming at V came to 3 bases and at J to 5 bases, leaving 8 bases not matched to a gene. The CDR3 consists of 15 residues. The CDR3 sequence is CAISDPSRERDTQYF. In DNA form, the CDR3 reads TGTGCCATCAGTGACCCCTCGCGGGAGCGAGATACGCAGTATTTT.

The CDR3 spells CASRHLGGRDTGELFF. The CDR3 DNA reads TGTGCCAGCAGACATCTCGGCGGGAGGGACACCGGGGAGCTGTTTTTT. The chain recombines TRBV2 with TRBJ2-2, with 9 bases that match TRBD2. The CDR3 loop spans 16 amino acids. Germline V lookup: CDR1 SNHLY, CDR2 FYNNEI. The junction had 8 bases not matched to a gene; V was cut back by 6 bases and J by 3 bases.

At least ten counts were recorded for this clonotype. This sequence joins TRBV24-1 and TRBJ1-5, with TRBD1 identical over 11 bases. Germline CDR1 is KGHDR and CDR2 is SFDVKD. CDR3 length: 13 residues. V was pared by 9 bases and J by 6 bases, with 3 bases of the junction left unmatched. CDR3 region: CATGQGAGQPQHF. Written as DNA, the CDR3 is TGTGCCACCGGACAGGGGGCGGGTCAGCCCCAGCATTTT.

A few counts support this clonotype. This chain links TRBV19 with TRBJ2-7; D remains ambiguous. Germline CDR1 and CDR2: LNHDA and SQIVND (reference sequence). The V end lost 5 bases, the J end lost 0 bases, and 8 bases lay between the germline ends. The CDR3 has 13 residues. CDR3 coding DNA: TGTGCCAGTAGTCTACAGAGCTCCTACGAGCAGTACTTC. It is translated as CASSLQSSYEQYF.

This clonotype came up many times. V is TRBV30 and J is TRBJ1-1; possibly TRBD1 for D (5 bases). Germline lookup yields CDR1 GTSNPN and CDR2 SVGIG (reference sequence). V lost 1 base to trimming and J lost 4 bases, with 10 bases between them. The CDR3 spans 13 residues. The CDR3 sequence is CAWSGQGFTEAFF. The CDR3 coding sequence is TGTGCCTGGAGTGGTCAGGGTTTCACTGAAGCTTTCTTT. Drawing the rest from reference TRBV30 and TRBJ1-1, the complete variable domain is SQTIHQWPATLVQPVGSPLSLECTVEGTSNPNLYWYRQAAGRGLQLLFYSVGIGQISSEVPQNLSASRPQDRQFILSSKKLLLSDSGFYLCAWSGQGFTEAFFGQGTRLTVV.

This clonotype was observed a handful of times. The V gene is TRBV4-3, the J gene TRBJ2-2; D may correspond to TRBD1 or TRBD2 (6 bases each). Germline V gives CDR1 LGHNA, CDR2 YSLEER. The CDR3 covers 15 residues. The germline V and J ends were trimmed by 0 bases and 4 bases, with 9 bases remaining between them. The CDR3 sequence is CASSQEQGGTGELFF. The CDR3 nucleotides read TGCGCCAGCAGCCAAGAACAGGGAGGCACCGGGGAGCTGTTTTTT.

The table lists this clonotype with a few counts. J is TRBJ2-1 and V is TRBV25-1; TRBD2 aligns across 12 bases. The V segment lost 6 bases and the J segment 9 bases; nucleotides outside the gene matches: 12. CDR1 MGHDK and CDR2 SYGVNS come from the germline V gene. The CDR3 extends over 16 amino acids. The DNA of the CDR3 is TGTGCCAGCAGGACAACCCTAGCGGGAGGGCCAGTTGAGCAGTTCTTC. Its translation: CASRTTLAGGPVEQFF.